This TCR beta chain is from a study of blood T cell repertoires in COVID-19. Overall study context: Collection of acute and convalescent COVID-19 samples took place in the United States, Italy and Spain. The analysed material was cDNA or gDNA that came from T cells, B-cell-depleted T cells, or PBMCs.

The CDR3 consists of 14 residues. Germline CDR1 KGHSH, CDR2 LQKENI. V shed 1 base and J shed 4 bases, with 8 bases lying between them. Original processing notes: Amplifying reference gene primers gave estimates of nucleated cell counts. The protocol was immunoSEQ multiplex PCR, while the TCRdb copy is restricted to in-frame clones and leaves out a portion. The DNA gave D and trimming, while V, J and clone size come from that table. The repertoire has around 210,000 clones, about 79% of them found once; the top ten carry 13%. The TCR comes from a human donor in a cohort sampled during active COVID-19. This chain joins TRBV18 and TRBJ1-5; D is unresolved. The material sequenced was peripheral blood. The DNA for the CDR3 is TGTGCCAGCTCACCACGGGCCGTGAATCAGCCCCAGCATTTT. Its translation: CASSPRAVNQPQHF.